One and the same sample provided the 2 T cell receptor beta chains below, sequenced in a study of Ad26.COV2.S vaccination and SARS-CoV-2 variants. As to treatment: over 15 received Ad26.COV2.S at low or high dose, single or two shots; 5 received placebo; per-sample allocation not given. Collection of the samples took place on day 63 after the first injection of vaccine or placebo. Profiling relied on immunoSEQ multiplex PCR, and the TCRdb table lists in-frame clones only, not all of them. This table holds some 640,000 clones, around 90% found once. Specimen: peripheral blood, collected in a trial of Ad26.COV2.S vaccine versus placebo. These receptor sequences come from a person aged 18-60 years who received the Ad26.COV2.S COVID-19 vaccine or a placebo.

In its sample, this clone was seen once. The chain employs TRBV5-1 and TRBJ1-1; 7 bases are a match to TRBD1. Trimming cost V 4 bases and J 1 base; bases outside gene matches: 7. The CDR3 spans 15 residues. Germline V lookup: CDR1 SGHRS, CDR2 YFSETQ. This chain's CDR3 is CASSPLRTGNTEAFF. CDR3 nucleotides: TGCGCCAGCAGCCCACTCCGGACAGGGAACACTGAAGCTTTCTTT.

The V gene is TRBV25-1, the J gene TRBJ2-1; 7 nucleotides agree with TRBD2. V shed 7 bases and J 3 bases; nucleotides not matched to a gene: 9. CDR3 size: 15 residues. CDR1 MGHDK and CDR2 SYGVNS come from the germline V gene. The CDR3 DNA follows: TGTGCCAGCATCCCAGCGGGGCCTCTCTACAATGAGCAGTTCTTC. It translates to CASIPAGPLYNEQFF.